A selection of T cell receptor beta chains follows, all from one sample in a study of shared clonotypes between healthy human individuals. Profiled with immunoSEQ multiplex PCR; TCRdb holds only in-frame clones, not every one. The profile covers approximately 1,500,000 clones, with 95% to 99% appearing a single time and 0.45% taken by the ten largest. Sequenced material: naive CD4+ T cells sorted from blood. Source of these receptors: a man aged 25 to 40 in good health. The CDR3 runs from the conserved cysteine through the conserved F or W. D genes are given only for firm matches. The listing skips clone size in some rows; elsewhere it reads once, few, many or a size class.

cdr3_aa: CAIRNLEQETQYF
cdr3_nt: TGTGCCATCAGGAACCTAGAACAAGAGACCCAGTACTTC
clone_size: NA
d_call: NA
cdr3_length: 13
j_call: TRBJ2-5
v_call: TRBV10-3

cdr3_aa: CAWDLRSWAFF
cdr3_nt: TGTGCCTGGGACCTTCGGTCCTGGGCTTTCTTT
clone_size: NA
d_call: NA
cdr3_length: 11
j_call: TRBJ1-1
v_call: TRBV30

cdr3_aa: CASSGASGANVLTF
cdr3_nt: TGTGCCAGCAGCGGGGCCTCTGGGGCCAACGTCCTGACTTTC
clone_size: once
d_call: NA
cdr3_length: 14
j_call: TRBJ2-6
v_call: TRBV9

cdr3_aa: CASSFLQETQYF
cdr3_nt: TGTGCCAGCAGCTTCCTACAAGAGACCCAGTACTTC
clone_size: NA
d_call: NA
cdr3_length: 12
j_call: TRBJ2-5
v_call: TRBV11-2

cdr3_aa: CASSRRVGQNYEQYF
cdr3_nt: TGCGCCAGCAGCCGGAGAGTTGGACAGAATTACGAGCAGTACTTC
clone_size: NA
d_call: NA
cdr3_length: 15
j_call: TRBJ2-7
v_call: TRBV4-3

cdr3_aa: CASSLGGTPTSYNEQFF
cdr3_nt: TGTGCCAGCAGCTTAGGTGGGACTCCTACCTCCTACAATGAGCAGTTCTTC
clone_size: once
d_call: NA
cdr3_length: 17
j_call: TRBJ2-1
v_call: TRBV7-6

cdr3_aa: CASRKDGATEAFF
cdr3_nt: TGCGCCAGCCGGAAGGACGGAGCCACTGAAGCTTTCTTT
clone_size: NA
d_call: NA
cdr3_length: 13
j_call: TRBJ1-1
v_call: TRBV10-2

cdr3_aa: CASSSTRTANNEKLFF
cdr3_nt: TGTGCCAGCAGCTCAACCCGGACGGCCAATAATGAAAAACTGTTTTTT
clone_size: NA
d_call: NA
cdr3_length: 16
j_call: TRBJ1-4
v_call: TRBV7-9

cdr3_aa: CASSQGYYEQYF
cdr3_nt: TGTGCCAGCAGTCAGGGGTACTACGAGCAGTACTTC
clone_size: NA
d_call: NA
cdr3_length: 12
j_call: TRBJ2-7
v_call: TRBV28

cdr3_aa: CASSLPGDDGYTF
cdr3_nt: TGCGCCAGCAGCTTACCAGGGGATGATGGCTACACCTTC
clone_size: NA
d_call: NA
cdr3_length: 13
j_call: TRBJ1-2
v_call: TRBV5-1

cdr3_aa: CASSVLTGGPVDTQYF
cdr3_nt: TGCGCCAGCAGCGTTTTGACGGGAGGGCCAGTAGATACGCAGTATTTT
clone_size: NA
d_call: TRBD2
cdr3_length: 16
j_call: TRBJ2-3
v_call: TRBV10-2

cdr3_aa: CASSSTGTGTYEQYF
cdr3_nt: TGTGCCAGCAGCTCTACCGGGACAGGGACCTACGAGCAGTACTTC
clone_size: NA
d_call: TRBD1
cdr3_length: 15
j_call: TRBJ2-7
v_call: TRBV5-6

cdr3_aa: CASSLGGSSTDTQYF
cdr3_nt: TGTGCCAGCAGTTTAGGGGGTTCTAGCACAGATACGCAGTATTTT
clone_size: NA
d_call: NA
cdr3_length: 15
j_call: TRBJ2-3
v_call: TRBV27

cdr3_aa: CASSLRAGRAFF
cdr3_nt: TGTGCCAGCAGCTTGCGCGCAGGGCGAGCTTTCTTT
clone_size: once
d_call: NA
cdr3_length: 12
j_call: TRBJ1-1
v_call: TRBV5-4

cdr3_aa: CASGQYEQYF
cdr3_nt: TGTGCCAGCGGACAGTACGAGCAGTACTTC
clone_size: NA
d_call: NA
cdr3_length: 10
j_call: TRBJ2-7
v_call: TRBV28

cdr3_aa: CASSTGQDYEQYF
cdr3_nt: TGTGCCAGCAGTACTGGACAGGACTACGAGCAGTACTTC
clone_size: NA
d_call: TRBD1
cdr3_length: 13
j_call: TRBJ2-7
v_call: TRBV25-1

cdr3_aa: CASSWVQGISVTEAFF
cdr3_nt: TGTGCCAGCAGTTGGGTACAGGGAATATCAGTCACTGAAGCTTTCTTT
clone_size: NA
d_call: NA
cdr3_length: 16
j_call: TRBJ1-1
v_call: TRBV28

cdr3_aa: CASSLQGFGGELFF
cdr3_nt: TGTGCCAGCAGCTTACAGGGGTTTGGCGGGGAGCTGTTTTTT
clone_size: NA
d_call: NA
cdr3_length: 14
j_call: TRBJ2-2
v_call: TRBV11-2

cdr3_aa: CASSALGTSGFTDTQYF
cdr3_nt: TGTGCCAGCAGCGCCCTCGGGACTAGCGGCTTCACAGATACGCAGTATTTT
clone_size: NA
d_call: TRBD2
cdr3_length: 17
j_call: TRBJ2-3
v_call: TRBV9

cdr3_aa: CASSGIAGVGNEQFF
cdr3_nt: TGTGCCAGCAGTGGCATAGCGGGAGTGGGCAATGAGCAGTTCTTC
clone_size: NA
d_call: TRBD2
cdr3_length: 15
j_call: TRBJ2-1
v_call: TRBV28

cdr3_aa: CASSLGGTDQPQHF
cdr3_nt: TGTGCCAGCAGCTTGGGCGGGACCGATCAGCCCCAGCATTTT
clone_size: NA
d_call: NA
cdr3_length: 14
j_call: TRBJ1-5
v_call: TRBV5-5

cdr3_aa: CASSLGELFF
cdr3_nt: TGTGCCAGCAGCTTGGGGGAGCTGTTTTTT
clone_size: NA
d_call: NA
cdr3_length: 10
j_call: TRBJ2-2
v_call: TRBV7-9

cdr3_aa: CASSYGQGFYGYTF
cdr3_nt: TGTGCCAGCAGTTACGGGCAGGGATTCTATGGCTACACCTTC
clone_size: NA
d_call: NA
cdr3_length: 14
j_call: TRBJ1-2
v_call: TRBV6-5

cdr3_aa: CATYRPRAYEQYF
cdr3_nt: TGTGCCACCTACCGTCCCAGGGCCTACGAGCAGTACTTC
clone_size: NA
d_call: NA
cdr3_length: 13
j_call: TRBJ2-7
v_call: TRBV6-1

cdr3_aa: CASSWGQATYEQYF
cdr3_nt: TGTGCCAGCAGCTGGGGACAGGCGACCTACGAGCAGTACTTC
clone_size: NA
d_call: TRBD1
cdr3_length: 14
j_call: TRBJ2-7
v_call: TRBV5-4

cdr3_aa: CASSVTVYTEAFF
cdr3_nt: TGTGCCAGCAGCGTTACAGTTTACACTGAAGCTTTCTTT
clone_size: NA
d_call: NA
cdr3_length: 13
j_call: TRBJ1-1
v_call: TRBV9

cdr3_aa: CASRPGQNNEQFF
cdr3_nt: TGTGCCAGCAGACCGGGACAGAACAATGAGCAGTTCTTC
clone_size: NA
d_call: TRBD1
cdr3_length: 13
j_call: TRBJ2-1
v_call: TRBV6-5

cdr3_aa: CASSVELAGEYTGELFF
cdr3_nt: TGTGCCAGCAGCGTAGAACTAGCGGGAGAGTACACCGGGGAGCTGTTTTTT
clone_size: once
d_call: TRBD2
cdr3_length: 17
j_call: TRBJ2-2
v_call: TRBV9

cdr3_aa: CSVEDGFGTGELFF
cdr3_nt: TGCAGCGTTGAAGATGGGTTCGGAACCGGGGAGCTGTTTTTT
clone_size: NA
d_call: NA
cdr3_length: 14
j_call: TRBJ2-2
v_call: TRBV29-1

cdr3_aa: CSVARAPNYGYTF
cdr3_nt: TGCAGCGTTGCAAGGGCTCCTAACTATGGCTACACCTTC
clone_size: NA
d_call: NA
cdr3_length: 13
j_call: TRBJ1-2
v_call: TRBV29-1

cdr3_aa: CAISEAQAGSGGLGTQYF
cdr3_nt: TGTGCCATCAGTGAGGCGCAAGCGGGTAGCGGGGGTTTGGGTACGCAGTATTTT
clone_size: NA
d_call: TRBD2
cdr3_length: 18
j_call: TRBJ2-3
v_call: TRBV10-3

cdr3_aa: CASSLGQGYEQFF
cdr3_nt: TGCGCCAGCAGCCTGGGACAGGGGTATGAGCAGTTCTTC
clone_size: NA
d_call: TRBD1
cdr3_length: 13
j_call: TRBJ2-1
v_call: TRBV5-1

cdr3_aa: CASSLQGLSAGGEQFF
cdr3_nt: TGTGCCAGCAGCCTACAGGGATTGAGTGCGGGTGGGGAGCAGTTCTTC
clone_size: NA
d_call: NA
cdr3_length: 16
j_call: TRBJ2-1
v_call: TRBV5-4

cdr3_aa: CASSLGHDRAFF
cdr3_nt: TGCGCCAGCAGCCTGGGACACGATCGGGCTTTCTTT
clone_size: NA
d_call: NA
cdr3_length: 12
j_call: TRBJ1-1
v_call: TRBV5-1

cdr3_aa: CASSLAGAQETQYF
cdr3_nt: TGCGCCAGCAGCTTGGCCGGGGCCCAAGAGACCCAGTACTTC
clone_size: few
d_call: NA
cdr3_length: 14
j_call: TRBJ2-5
v_call: TRBV5-1

cdr3_aa: CASSLDRDYNEQFF
cdr3_nt: TGTGCCAGCAGTTTAGACAGGGACTACAATGAGCAGTTCTTC
clone_size: NA
d_call: TRBD1
cdr3_length: 14
j_call: TRBJ2-1
v_call: TRBV28

cdr3_aa: CASSLGTSGRGKIYEQYF
cdr3_nt: TGCGCCAGCAGCTTGGGGACTAGCGGGAGGGGAAAGATCTACGAGCAGTACTTC
clone_size: NA
d_call: TRBD2
cdr3_length: 18
j_call: TRBJ2-7
v_call: TRBV5-1

cdr3_aa: CASRAPGTRQETQYF
cdr3_nt: TGTGCCAGTAGGGCTCCGGGGACTCGCCAAGAGACCCAGTACTTC
clone_size: once
d_call: NA
cdr3_length: 15
j_call: TRBJ2-5
v_call: TRBV19

cdr3_aa: CASQNQWTEAFF
cdr3_nt: TGTGCCAGCCAGAACCAGTGGACTGAAGCTTTCTTT
clone_size: once
d_call: NA
cdr3_length: 12
j_call: TRBJ1-1
v_call: TRBV6-5

cdr3_aa: CASSPRLAGGPGEQFF
cdr3_nt: TGTGCCAGCAGCCCTAGACTAGCGGGAGGGCCCGGTGAGCAGTTCTTC
clone_size: NA
d_call: TRBD2
cdr3_length: 16
j_call: TRBJ2-1
v_call: TRBV5-4

cdr3_aa: CASSESVDTQYF
cdr3_nt: TGTGCCAGCAGTGAATCGGTGGATACGCAGTATTTT
clone_size: NA
d_call: NA
cdr3_length: 12
j_call: TRBJ2-3
v_call: TRBV25-1

cdr3_aa: CASSAGTYQETQYF
cdr3_nt: TGCGCCAGCAGCGCCGGGACCTACCAAGAGACCCAGTACTTC
clone_size: NA
d_call: NA
cdr3_length: 14
j_call: TRBJ2-5
v_call: TRBV5-1

cdr3_aa: CASSRTGGDYGYTF
cdr3_nt: TGCGCCAGCAGCAGGACAGGGGGCGACTATGGCTACACCTTC
clone_size: NA
d_call: TRBD1
cdr3_length: 14
j_call: TRBJ1-2
v_call: TRBV5-1

cdr3_aa: CASSENTEAFF
cdr3_nt: TGTGCCAGCAGCGAGAACACTGAAGCTTTCTTT
clone_size: once
d_call: NA
cdr3_length: 11
j_call: TRBJ1-1
v_call: TRBV6-9

cdr3_aa: CASSQDRGDTQYF
cdr3_nt: TGCGCCAGCAGCCAAGATCGCGGAGATACGCAGTATTTT
clone_size: NA
d_call: NA
cdr3_length: 13
j_call: TRBJ2-3
v_call: TRBV4-3

cdr3_aa: CASSEEPSQETQYF
cdr3_nt: TGTGCCAGCAGTGAAGAGCCTTCGCAAGAGACCCAGTACTTC
clone_size: NA
d_call: NA
cdr3_length: 14
j_call: TRBJ2-5
v_call: TRBV2